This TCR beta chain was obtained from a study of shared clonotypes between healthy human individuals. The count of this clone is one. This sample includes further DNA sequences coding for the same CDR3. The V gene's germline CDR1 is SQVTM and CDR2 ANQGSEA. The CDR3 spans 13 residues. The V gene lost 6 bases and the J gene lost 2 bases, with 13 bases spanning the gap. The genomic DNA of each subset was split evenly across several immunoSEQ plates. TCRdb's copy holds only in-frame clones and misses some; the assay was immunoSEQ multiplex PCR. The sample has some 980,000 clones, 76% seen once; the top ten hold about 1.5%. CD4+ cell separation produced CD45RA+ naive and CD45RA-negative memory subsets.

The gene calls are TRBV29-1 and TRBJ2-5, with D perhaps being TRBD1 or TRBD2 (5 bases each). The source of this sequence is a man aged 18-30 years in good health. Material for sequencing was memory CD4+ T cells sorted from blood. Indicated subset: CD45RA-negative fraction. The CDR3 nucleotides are TGCAGCGTCTCCGGGACCGCACAAGAGACCCAGTACTTC. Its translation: CSVSGTAQETQYF. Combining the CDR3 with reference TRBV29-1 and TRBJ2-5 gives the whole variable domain SAVISQKPSRDICQRGTSLTIQCQVDSQVTMMFWYRQQPGQSLTLIATANQGSEATYESGFVIDKFPISRPNLTFSTLTVSNMSPEDSSIYLCSVSGTAQETQYFGPGTRLLVL.